This T cell receptor (beta chain) was obtained from a study of cytomegalovirus exposure and HLA in healthy donors. Study-level points and caveats: Both high specificity and high sensitivity reportedly marked the classifier's diagnosis of cytomegalovirus status. The investigators catalogued 150 to 200 TCR beta chains as cytomegalovirus-associated.

Comment on this clone: Its antigen remains unidentified.

The germline V gene has CDR1 SQVTM and CDR2 ANQGSEA. The V end was cut by 6 bases, the J end by 6 bases, with 15 bases between. The CDR3 is 12 residues long. Sequencing was performed with immunoSEQ multiplex PCR; in TCRdb, only in-frame clones are kept and a portion is missing. The table records 86,000 or so clones, 90% to 96% of them present only once. The receptor's source is a man aged 18 to 29 in good health and CMV-seropositive. Sequenced input: PBMCs. The gene calls are TRBV29-1 and TRBJ2-7; possibly TRBD1 for D (5 bases). CDR3 bases: TGCAGCGTCCGTGTGGGGCCGGCCGAGCAGTACTTC. It translates to CSVRVGPAEQYF.